The rows below give T cell receptor beta chains drawn from one sample of a study of control samples from healthy donors and cancer patients. Assay used: immunoSEQ multiplex PCR; TCRdb lists only in-frame clones, some missing. This table has about 190,000 clones, around 93% appearing once. Sequencing used blood. These receptors were obtained from a man aged 25 to 40 in good health. Both conserved end residues are part of each CDR3.

V gene: TRBV6-1; J gene: TRBJ2-1; CDR3 protein: CASSEPGLVSYNEQFF
V gene: TRBV5-1; J gene: TRBJ1-3; CDR3 protein: CASSLVGDGNTIYF
V gene: TRBV6-2/TRBV6-3; J gene: TRBJ2-3; CDR3 protein: CASTPLGGTTDTQYF
V gene: TRBV20-1; J gene: TRBJ2-1; CDR3 protein: CSARESDEQFF
V gene: TRBV18; J gene: TRBJ1-1; CDR3 protein: CASSPFSEDTEAFF
V gene: TRBV27; J gene: TRBJ1-6; CDR3 protein: CASSLNPSSYNSPLHF
V gene: TRBV7-6; J gene: TRBJ2-3; CDR3 protein: CASSLSPSLVSDTQYF
V gene: TRBV5-1; J gene: TRBJ2-1; CDR3 protein: CASSGKEGEQFF
V gene: TRBV2; J gene: TRBJ2-1; CDR3 protein: CASGPSGGEQFF
V gene: TRBV7-8; J gene: TRBJ1-5; CDR3 protein: CASSRRRRDSNQPQHF
V gene: TRBV5-5; J gene: TRBJ1-6; CDR3 protein: CASSLDHPNSPLHF
V gene: TRBV6-1; J gene: TRBJ1-5; CDR3 protein: CASSERLRYNQPQHF
V gene: TRBV7-9; J gene: TRBJ2-6; CDR3 protein: CASSFAGQGMTF
V gene: TRBV4-2; J gene: TRBJ1-2; CDR3 protein: CASSQAEDLHYGYTF
V gene: TRBV7-9; J gene: TRBJ1-1; CDR3 protein: CASSRGREAFF
V gene: TRBV14; J gene: TRBJ1-2; CDR3 protein: CASSHKIEFTGAGGYTF
V gene: TRBV10-2; J gene: TRBJ2-3; CDR3 protein: CASAASTTHTQYF
V gene: TRBV6-5; J gene: TRBJ1-6; CDR3 protein: CASSRDSYGSPLHF
V gene: TRBV11-2; J gene: TRBJ2-1; CDR3 protein: CASSSRLAGPYNEQFF
V gene: TRBV11-2; J gene: TRBJ2-7; CDR3 protein: CASSWVRVPYEQYF
V gene: TRBV10-3; J gene: TRBJ1-2; CDR3 protein: CAISDGREIGGYTF
V gene: TRBV2; J gene: TRBJ1-2; CDR3 protein: CASSRPLHRPGTGYTF
V gene: TRBV18; J gene: TRBJ1-2; CDR3 protein: CASSRAGTGYGYTF
V gene: TRBV7-3; J gene: TRBJ1-2; CDR3 protein: CASSLTKEGHGGYTF
V gene: TRBV6-5; J gene: TRBJ1-4; CDR3 protein: CASNSGGFHEKLFF
V gene: TRBV9; J gene: TRBJ1-6; CDR3 protein: CASSEGTGNNSPLHF
V gene: TRBV5-1; J gene: TRBJ1-1; CDR3 protein: CASSTYRGFEAFF
V gene: TRBV19; J gene: TRBJ1-4; CDR3 protein: CASSIGSMGSEEKLFF
V gene: TRBV5-1; J gene: TRBJ1-1; CDR3 protein: CASSLSSLTINTEAFF
V gene: TRBV19; J gene: TRBJ2-7; CDR3 protein: CASRRTGAYEQYF
V gene: TRBV2; J gene: TRBJ1-1; CDR3 protein: CASSGQVNTEAFF
V gene: TRBV7-9; J gene: TRBJ2-7; CDR3 protein: CASLDRQVVDEQYF
V gene: TRBV30; J gene: TRBJ1-1; CDR3 protein: CAWSVLDSTEAFF
V gene: TRBV3-1/TRBV3-2; J gene: TRBJ1-2; CDR3 protein: CASSQVNRAYGYTF
V gene: TRBV7-9; J gene: TRBJ1-2; CDR3 protein: CATAWSKRNYGYTF
V gene: TRBV19; J gene: TRBJ2-2; CDR3 protein: CASRAFSSGTGELFF
V gene: TRBV14; J gene: TRBJ1-3; CDR3 protein: CASRPTSGNTIYF
V gene: TRBV11-3; J gene: TRBJ2-7; CDR3 protein: CASSPRDRPYEQYF
V gene: TRBV28; J gene: TRBJ1-5; CDR3 protein: CASIPTGSRNQPQHF
V gene: TRBV24-1; J gene: TRBJ2-1; CDR3 protein: CATSHSGSSNEQFF
V gene: TRBV11-2; J gene: TRBJ2-7; CDR3 protein: CASSFTGTYEQYF
V gene: TRBV6-5; J gene: TRBJ1-4; CDR3 protein: CATQGETNEKLFF
V gene: TRBV7-9; J gene: TRBJ1-1; CDR3 protein: CASSPGQGVSTEAFF
V gene: TRBV5-4; J gene: TRBJ2-6; CDR3 protein: CASSRGGAPGANVLTF
V gene: TRBV5-1; J gene: TRBJ2-2; CDR3 protein: CASSYGTGTGELFF
V gene: TRBV7-3; J gene: TRBJ2-2; CDR3 protein: CASSLAPGTTGELFF
V gene: TRBV9; J gene: TRBJ2-1; CDR3 protein: CASSVDPAGGLQDEQFF
V gene: TRBV6-6; J gene: TRBJ2-2; CDR3 protein: CASSLVRPNTGELFF
V gene: TRBV3-1/TRBV3-2; J gene: TRBJ2-7; CDR3 protein: CASSPDRRPYEQYF
V gene: TRBV7-9; J gene: TRBJ1-2; CDR3 protein: CASSTAWDGYTF
V gene: TRBV3-1/TRBV3-2; J gene: TRBJ1-6; CDR3 protein: CASSQGSGLGHSPLHF
V gene: TRBV6-5; J gene: TRBJ2-1; CDR3 protein: CASMTGGQGWNEQFF